The table lists the clone carrying this TCR beta chain with a count of one. The antigen is unknown. TCRB CDR3 was amplified from 2 ug genomic DNA or less. Measured with immunoSEQ multiplex PCR; TCRdb has only the in-frame clones, and not every one. The sample holds around 83,000 clones; 85% are singletons and the top ten take 8.5%. Time point defined: after dendritic cell vaccination, including at tumor progression/relapse. None of the glioblastoma patients had an isocitrate dehydrogenase mutation. PBMC were collected before vaccination, two weeks after the third vaccination, and at progression. The record originates from a study of glioma-infiltrating T cells after dendritic cell vaccination. Study findings and constraints: Patients with more pretreatment TILs had longer time to progression and survival.

Germline CDR1 is SGHDT and CDR2 is YYEEEE. CDR3 length equals 15 residues. J was trimmed by 5 bases and V by 4 bases; bases with no gene match: 7. The V and J genes are TRBV5-6 and TRBJ1-1, with TRBD1 identical over 11 bases. The material was blood, obtained after dendritic cell vaccination. The clonotype was recovered from a human donor with glioblastoma. This chain's CDR3 is CASSRTGTGGTEAFF. The CDR3 bases are TGTGCCAGCAGCCGGACCGGGACAGGGGGTACTGAAGCTTTCTTT. The whole variable domain, filled in from reference TRBV5-6 and TRBJ1-1, reads DAGVTQSPTHLIKTRGQQVTLRCSPKSGHDTVSWYQQALGQGPQFIFQYYEEEERQRGNFPDRFSGHQFPNYSSELNVNALLLGDSALYLCASSRTGTGGTEAFFGQGTRLTVV.